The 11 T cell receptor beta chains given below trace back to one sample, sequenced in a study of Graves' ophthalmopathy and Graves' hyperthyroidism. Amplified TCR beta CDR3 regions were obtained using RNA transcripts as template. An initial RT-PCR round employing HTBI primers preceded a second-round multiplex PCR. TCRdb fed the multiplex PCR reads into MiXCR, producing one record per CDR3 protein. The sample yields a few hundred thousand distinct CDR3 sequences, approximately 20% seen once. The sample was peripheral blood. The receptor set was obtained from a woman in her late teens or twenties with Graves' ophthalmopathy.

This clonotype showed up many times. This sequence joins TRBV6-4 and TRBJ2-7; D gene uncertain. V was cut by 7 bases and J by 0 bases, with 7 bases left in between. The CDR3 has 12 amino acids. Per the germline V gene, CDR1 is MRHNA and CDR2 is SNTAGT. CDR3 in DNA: TGTGCCAGCACCCGACTCTCCTACGAGCAGTACTTC. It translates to CASTRLSYEQYF.

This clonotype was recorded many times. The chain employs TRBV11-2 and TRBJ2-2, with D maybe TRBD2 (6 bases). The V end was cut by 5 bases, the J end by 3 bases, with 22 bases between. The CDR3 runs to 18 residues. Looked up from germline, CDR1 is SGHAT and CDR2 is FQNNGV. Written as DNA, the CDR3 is TGTGCCAGCAGCGCGCCTGGTAGGCTAGCGAGGGACACCGGGGAGCTGTTTTTT. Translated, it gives CASSAPGRLARDTGELFF.

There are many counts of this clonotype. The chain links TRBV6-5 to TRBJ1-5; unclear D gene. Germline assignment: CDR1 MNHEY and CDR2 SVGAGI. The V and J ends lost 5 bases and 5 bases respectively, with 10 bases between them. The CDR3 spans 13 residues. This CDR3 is CASSRARDQPQHF. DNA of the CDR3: TGTGCCAGCAGTCGGGCCCGTGATCAGCCCCAGCATTTT.

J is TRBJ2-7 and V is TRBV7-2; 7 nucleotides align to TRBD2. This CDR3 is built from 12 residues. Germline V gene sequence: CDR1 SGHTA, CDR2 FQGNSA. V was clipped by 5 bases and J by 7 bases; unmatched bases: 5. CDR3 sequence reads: CASSVAGVEQYF. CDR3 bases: TGTGCCAGCAGCGTGGCGGGGGTTGAGCAGTACTTC.

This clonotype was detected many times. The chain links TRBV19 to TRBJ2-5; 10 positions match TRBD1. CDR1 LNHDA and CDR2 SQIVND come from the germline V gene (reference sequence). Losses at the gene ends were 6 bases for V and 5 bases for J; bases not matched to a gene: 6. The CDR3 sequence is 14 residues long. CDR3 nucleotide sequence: TGTGCCAGTAGCGAGGGACAGGGGTCCGAGACCCAGTACTTC. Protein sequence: CASSEGQGSETQYF.

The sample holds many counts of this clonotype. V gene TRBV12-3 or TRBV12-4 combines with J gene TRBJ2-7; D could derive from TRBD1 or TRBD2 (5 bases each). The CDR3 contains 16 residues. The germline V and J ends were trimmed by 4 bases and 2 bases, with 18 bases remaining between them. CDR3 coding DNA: TGTGCCAGCAGTTACGCCACCGGGACGCTCACCTACGAGCAGTACTTC. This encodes CASSYATGTLTYEQYF.

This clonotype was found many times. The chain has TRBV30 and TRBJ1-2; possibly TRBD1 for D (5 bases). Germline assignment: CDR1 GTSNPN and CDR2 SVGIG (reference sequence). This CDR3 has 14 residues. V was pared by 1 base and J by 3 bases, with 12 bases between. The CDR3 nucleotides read TGTGCCTGGAGTGAGGACATCTCGTACTATGGCTACACCTTC. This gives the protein CAWSEDISYYGYTF.

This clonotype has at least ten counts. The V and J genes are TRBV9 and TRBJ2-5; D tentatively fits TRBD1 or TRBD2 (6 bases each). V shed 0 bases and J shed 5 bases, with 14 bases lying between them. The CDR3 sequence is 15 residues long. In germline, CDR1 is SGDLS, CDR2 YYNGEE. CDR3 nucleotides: TGTGCCAGCAGCGTAGCGGGGGCCAGTTATGAGACCCAGTACTTC. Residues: CASSVAGASYETQYF. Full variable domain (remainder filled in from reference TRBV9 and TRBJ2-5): DSGVTQTPKHLITATGQRVTLRCSPRSGDLSVYWYQQSLDQGLQFLIQYYNGEERAKGNILERFSAQQFPDLHSELNLSSLELGDSALYFCASSVAGASYETQYFGPGTRLLVL.

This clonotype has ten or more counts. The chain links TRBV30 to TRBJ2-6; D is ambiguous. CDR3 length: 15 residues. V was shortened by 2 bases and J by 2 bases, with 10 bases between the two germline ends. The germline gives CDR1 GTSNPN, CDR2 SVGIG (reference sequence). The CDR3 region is CAWSLGSAGANVLTF. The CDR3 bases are TGTGCCTGGAGTCTTGGTTCGGCTGGGGCCAACGTCCTGACTTTC. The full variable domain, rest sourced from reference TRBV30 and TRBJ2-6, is SQTIHQWPATLVQPVGSPLSLECTVEGTSNPNLYWYRQAAGRGLQLLFYSVGIGQISSEVPQNLSASRPQDRQFILSSKKLLLSDSGFYLCAWSLGSAGANVLTFGAGSRLTVL.

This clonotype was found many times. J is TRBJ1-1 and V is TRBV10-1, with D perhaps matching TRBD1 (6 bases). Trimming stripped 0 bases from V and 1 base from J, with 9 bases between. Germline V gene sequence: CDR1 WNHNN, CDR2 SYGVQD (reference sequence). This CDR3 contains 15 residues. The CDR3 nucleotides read TGCGCCAGCAGTGAGTCTCGGACAGAGAACACTGAAGCTTTCTTT. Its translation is CASSESRTENTEAFF.

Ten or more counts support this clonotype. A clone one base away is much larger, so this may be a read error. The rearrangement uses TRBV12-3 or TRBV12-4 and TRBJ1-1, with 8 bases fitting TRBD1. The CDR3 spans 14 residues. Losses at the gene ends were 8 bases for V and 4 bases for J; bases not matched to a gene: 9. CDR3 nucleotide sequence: TGTGCCAGCGCAGCAGGGGGCGGGGGCACTGAAGCTTTCTTT. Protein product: CASAAGGGGTEAFF.